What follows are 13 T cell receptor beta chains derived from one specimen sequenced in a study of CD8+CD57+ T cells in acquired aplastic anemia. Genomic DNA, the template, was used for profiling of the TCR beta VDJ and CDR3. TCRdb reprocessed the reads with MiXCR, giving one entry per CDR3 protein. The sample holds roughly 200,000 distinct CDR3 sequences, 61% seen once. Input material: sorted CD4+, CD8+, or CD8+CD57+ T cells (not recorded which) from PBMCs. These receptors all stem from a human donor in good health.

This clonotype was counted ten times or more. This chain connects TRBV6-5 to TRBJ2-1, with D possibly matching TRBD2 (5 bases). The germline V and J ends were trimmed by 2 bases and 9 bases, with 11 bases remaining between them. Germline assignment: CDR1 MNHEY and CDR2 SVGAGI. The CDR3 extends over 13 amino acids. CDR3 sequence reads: CASSYGVEGEQFF. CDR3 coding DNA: TGTGCCAGCAGTTACGGGGTAGAGGGTGAGCAGTTCTTC.

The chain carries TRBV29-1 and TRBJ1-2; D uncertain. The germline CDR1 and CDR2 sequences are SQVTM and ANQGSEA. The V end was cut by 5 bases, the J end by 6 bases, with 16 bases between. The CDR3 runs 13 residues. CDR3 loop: CSVRLGAGDGYTF. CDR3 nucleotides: TGCAGCGTTCGGTTAGGAGCTGGAGATGGCTACACCTTC.

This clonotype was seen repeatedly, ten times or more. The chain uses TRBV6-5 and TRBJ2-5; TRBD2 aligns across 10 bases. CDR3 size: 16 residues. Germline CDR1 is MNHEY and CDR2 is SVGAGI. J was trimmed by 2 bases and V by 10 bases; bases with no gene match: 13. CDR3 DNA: TGTGCCACTGCTAGGACTAGCGGAAACCTACAAGAGACCCAGTACTTC. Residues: CATARTSGNLQETQYF.

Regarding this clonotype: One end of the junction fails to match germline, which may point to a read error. CDR3 bases: TGTGCCCGGAGTTCCATGGACTACCGAGCGGAGACCCAGTACTTC. Translation: CARSSMDYRAETQYF. The gene calls are TRBV30 and TRBJ2-5, with a possible D match to TRBD2 (6 bases). CDR1 and CDR2 (germline): GTSNPN, SVGIG (reference sequence). The CDR3 loop spans 15 amino acids.

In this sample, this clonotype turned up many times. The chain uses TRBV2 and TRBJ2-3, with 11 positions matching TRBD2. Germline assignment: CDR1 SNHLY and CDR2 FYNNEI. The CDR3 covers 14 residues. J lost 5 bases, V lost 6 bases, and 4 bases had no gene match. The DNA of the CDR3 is TGTGCCAGCAGCCGACTAGCGGGGAGAGATACGCAGTATTTT. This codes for CASSRLAGRDTQYF.

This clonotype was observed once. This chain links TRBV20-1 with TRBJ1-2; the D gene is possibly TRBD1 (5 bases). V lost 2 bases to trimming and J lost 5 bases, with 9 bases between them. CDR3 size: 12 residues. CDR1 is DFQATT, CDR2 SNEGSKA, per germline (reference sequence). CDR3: CSARRGEYGYTF. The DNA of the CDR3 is TGCAGTGCTAGAAGGGGTGAATATGGCTACACCTTC.

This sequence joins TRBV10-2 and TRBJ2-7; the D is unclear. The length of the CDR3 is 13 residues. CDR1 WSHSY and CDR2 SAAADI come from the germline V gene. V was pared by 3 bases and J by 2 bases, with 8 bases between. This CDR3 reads CASSENWAYEQYF. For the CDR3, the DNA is TGCGCCAGCAGTGAAAATTGGGCCTACGAGCAGTACTTC.

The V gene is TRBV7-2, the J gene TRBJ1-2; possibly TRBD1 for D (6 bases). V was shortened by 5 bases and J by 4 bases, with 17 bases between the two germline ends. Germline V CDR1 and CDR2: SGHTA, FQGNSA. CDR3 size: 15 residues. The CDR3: CASSLGGGRSYGYTF. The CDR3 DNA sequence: TGTGCCAGCAGCCTAGGAGGGGGGCGCAGCTATGGCTACACCTTC.

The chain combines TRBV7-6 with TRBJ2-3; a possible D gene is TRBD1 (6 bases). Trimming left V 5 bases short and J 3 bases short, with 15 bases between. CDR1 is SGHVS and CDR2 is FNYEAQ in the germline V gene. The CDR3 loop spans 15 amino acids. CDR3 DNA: TGTGCCAGCAGCCAACTACAGGGACCGACAGATACGCAGTATTTT. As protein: CASSQLQGPTDTQYF.

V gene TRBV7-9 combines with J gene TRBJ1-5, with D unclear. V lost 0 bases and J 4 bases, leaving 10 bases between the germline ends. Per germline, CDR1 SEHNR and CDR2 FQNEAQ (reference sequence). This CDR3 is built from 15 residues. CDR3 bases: TGTGCCAGCAGCTTAGCGGGAGGTCCGAATCAGCCCCAGCATTTT. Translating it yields CASSLAGGPNQPQHF.

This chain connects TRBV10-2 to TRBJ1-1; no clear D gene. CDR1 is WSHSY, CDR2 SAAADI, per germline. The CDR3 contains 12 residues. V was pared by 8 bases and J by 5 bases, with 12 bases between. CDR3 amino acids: CASRMGKTEAFF. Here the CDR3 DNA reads TGCGCCAGCCGCATGGGGAAGACTGAAGCTTTCTTT.

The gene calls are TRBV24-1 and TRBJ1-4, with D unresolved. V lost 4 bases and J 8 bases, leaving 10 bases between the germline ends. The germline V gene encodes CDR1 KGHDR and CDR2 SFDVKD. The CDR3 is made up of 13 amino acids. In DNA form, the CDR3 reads TGTGCCACCAGTGACATTACATCGGAAAAACTGTTTTTT. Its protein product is CATSDITSEKLFF.

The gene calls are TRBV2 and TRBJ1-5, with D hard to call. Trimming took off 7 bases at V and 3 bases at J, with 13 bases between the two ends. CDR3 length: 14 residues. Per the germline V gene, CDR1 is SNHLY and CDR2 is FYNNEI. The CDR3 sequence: CASTHLSPNQPQHF. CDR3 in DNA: TGTGCCAGCACACACCTTAGCCCCAATCAGCCCCAGCATTTT.